This TCR beta chain was recovered during a study of T-cell memory formation after mild COVID-19. Study results and caveats: CD4/CD8 balance held among clones contracting day 15 to 85, and later expanders leaned CD4+.

Employing constant-segment primers, 5'RACE generated TCR alpha and TCR beta cDNA libraries bearing sample barcodes and UMIs. One entry per CDR3 protein, called by TCRdb with MiXCR from the 5' RACE reads. The sample records about 340,000 distinct CDR3 sequences, roughly 21% being singletons. With regard to this clonotype: Its cognate antigen is unknown.

In germline, CDR1 is ENHRY, CDR2 SYGVKD. This CDR3 comprises 15 residues. J lost 1 base, V lost 7 bases, and 9 bases had no gene match. The V call is TRBV10-3, the J call TRBJ1-1; 7 nucleotides agree with TRBD1. The sequence came from an adult woman who had mild COVID-19 (a few samples of this study predate the infection). Cell type and time point are not known. The sequencing input was PBMCs or a T cell subset sorted from them (not recorded which). The CDR3 DNA follows: TGTGCCATCATTGATCTGGACAGGTCGAACACTGAAGCTTTCTTT. It codes for CAIIDLDRSNTEAFF.